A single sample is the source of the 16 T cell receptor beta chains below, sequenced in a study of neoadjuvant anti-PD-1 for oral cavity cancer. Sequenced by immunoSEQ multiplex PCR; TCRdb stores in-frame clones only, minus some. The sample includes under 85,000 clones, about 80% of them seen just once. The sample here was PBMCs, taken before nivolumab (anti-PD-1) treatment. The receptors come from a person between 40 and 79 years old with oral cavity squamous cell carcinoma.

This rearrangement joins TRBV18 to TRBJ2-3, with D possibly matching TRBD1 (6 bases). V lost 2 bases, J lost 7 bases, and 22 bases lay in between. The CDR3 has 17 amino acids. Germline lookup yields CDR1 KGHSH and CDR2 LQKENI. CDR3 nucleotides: TGTGCCAGCTCACCAATCTCCGGGACATGGTCAGGTAATACGCAGTATTTT. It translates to CASSPISGTWSGNTQYF. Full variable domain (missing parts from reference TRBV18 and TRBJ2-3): NAGVMQNPRHLVRRRGQEARLRCSPMKGHSHVYWYRQLPEEGLKFMVYLQKENIIDESGMPKERFSAEFPKEGPSILRIQQVVRGDSAAYFCASSPISGTWSGNTQYFGPGTRLTVL.

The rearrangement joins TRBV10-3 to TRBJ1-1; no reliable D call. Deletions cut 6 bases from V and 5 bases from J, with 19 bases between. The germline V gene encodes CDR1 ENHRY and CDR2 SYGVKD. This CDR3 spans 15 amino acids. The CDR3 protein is CAISQKHPRETEAFF. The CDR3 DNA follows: TGTGCCATCAGCCAAAAACACCCCCGGGAGACTGAAGCTTTCTTT.

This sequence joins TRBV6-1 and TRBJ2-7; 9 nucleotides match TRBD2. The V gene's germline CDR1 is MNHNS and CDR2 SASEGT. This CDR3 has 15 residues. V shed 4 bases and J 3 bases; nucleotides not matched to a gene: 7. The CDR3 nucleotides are TGTGCCAGCAGTGGAGGCGCGGGAGGGGTCTACGAGCAGTACTTC. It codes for CASSGGAGGVYEQYF.

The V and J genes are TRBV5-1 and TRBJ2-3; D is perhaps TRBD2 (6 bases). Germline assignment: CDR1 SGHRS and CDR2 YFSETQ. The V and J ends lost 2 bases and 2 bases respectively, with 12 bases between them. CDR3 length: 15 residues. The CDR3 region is CASSFVRGDTDTQYF. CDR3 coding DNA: TGCGCCAGCAGCTTCGTGCGGGGAGACACAGATACGCAGTATTTT.

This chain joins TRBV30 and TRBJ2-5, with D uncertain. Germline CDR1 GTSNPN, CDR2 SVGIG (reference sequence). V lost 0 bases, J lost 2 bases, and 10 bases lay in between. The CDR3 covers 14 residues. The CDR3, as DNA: TGTGCCTGGAGTGTATGGGGTTATCAAGAGACCCAGTACTTC. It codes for CAWSVWGYQETQYF.

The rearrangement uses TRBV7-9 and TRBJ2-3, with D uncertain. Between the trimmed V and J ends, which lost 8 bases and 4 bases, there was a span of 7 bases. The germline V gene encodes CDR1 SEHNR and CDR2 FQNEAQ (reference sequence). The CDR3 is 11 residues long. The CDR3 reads CASAPSDTQYF. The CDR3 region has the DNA TGTGCCAGCGCCCCTTCAGATACGCAGTATTTT.

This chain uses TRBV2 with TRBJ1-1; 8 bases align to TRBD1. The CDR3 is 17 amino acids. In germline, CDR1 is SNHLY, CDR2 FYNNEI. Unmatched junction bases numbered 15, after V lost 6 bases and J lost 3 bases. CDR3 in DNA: TGTGCCAGCAGCGAATCCGGGACAGGCAATAGCTACACTGAAGCTTTCTTT. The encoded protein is CASSESGTGNSYTEAFF.

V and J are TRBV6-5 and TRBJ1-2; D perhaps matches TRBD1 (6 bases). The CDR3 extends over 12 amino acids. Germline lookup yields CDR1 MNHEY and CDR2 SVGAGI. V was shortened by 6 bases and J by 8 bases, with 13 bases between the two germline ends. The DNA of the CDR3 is TGTGCCAGCAGCCAACAGGGAGGCGGCTACACCTTC. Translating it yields CASSQQGGGYTF.

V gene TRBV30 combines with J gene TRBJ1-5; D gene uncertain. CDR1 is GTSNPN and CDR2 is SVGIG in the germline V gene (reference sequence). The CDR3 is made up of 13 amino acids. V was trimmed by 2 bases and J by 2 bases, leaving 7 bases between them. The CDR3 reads CAWSTVGNQPQHF. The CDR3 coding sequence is TGTGCCTGGAGTACTGTGGGCAATCAGCCCCAGCATTTT.

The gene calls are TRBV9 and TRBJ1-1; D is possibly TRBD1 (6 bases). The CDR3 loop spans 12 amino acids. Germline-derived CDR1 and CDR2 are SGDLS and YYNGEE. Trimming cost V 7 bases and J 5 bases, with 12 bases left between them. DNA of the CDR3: TGTGCCAGCGGCAAAACAGGGACTGAAGCTTTCTTT. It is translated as CASGKTGTEAFF.

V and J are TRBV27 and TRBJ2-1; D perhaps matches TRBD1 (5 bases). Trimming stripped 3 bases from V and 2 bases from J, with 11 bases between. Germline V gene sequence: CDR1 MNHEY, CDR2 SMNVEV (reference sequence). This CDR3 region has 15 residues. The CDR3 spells CASSLGSGPYNEQFF. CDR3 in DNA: TGTGCCAGCAGTTTGGGGTCAGGGCCCTACAATGAGCAGTTCTTC.

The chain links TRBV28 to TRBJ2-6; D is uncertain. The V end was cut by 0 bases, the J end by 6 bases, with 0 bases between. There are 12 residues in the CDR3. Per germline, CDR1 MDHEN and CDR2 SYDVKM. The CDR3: CASSLWANVLTF. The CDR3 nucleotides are TGTGCCAGCAGTTTATGGGCCAACGTCCTGACTTTC.

This CDR3 is CASSWWTGNEQYF. CDR3 sequence (DNA): TGTGCCAGCAGCTGGTGGACAGGGAACGAGCAGTACTTC. The chain recombines TRBV5-6 with TRBJ2-7; 8 bases are shared with TRBD1. CDR3 length equals 13 residues. J was trimmed by 5 bases and V by 3 bases; bases with no gene match: 4. Germline CDR1 and CDR2: SGHDT and YYEEEE.

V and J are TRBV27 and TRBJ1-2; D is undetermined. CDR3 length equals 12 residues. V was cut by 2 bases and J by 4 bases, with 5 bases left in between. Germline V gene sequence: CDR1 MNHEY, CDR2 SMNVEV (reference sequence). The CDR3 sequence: CASSLGPYGYTF. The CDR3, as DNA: TGTGCCAGCAGTTTAGGGCCCTATGGCTACACCTTC.

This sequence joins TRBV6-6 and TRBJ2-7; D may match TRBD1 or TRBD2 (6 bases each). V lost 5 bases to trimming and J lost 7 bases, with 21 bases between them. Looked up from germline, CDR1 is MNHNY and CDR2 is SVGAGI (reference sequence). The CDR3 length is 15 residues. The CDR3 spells CASSTSLGGSGEQYF. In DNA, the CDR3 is TGTGCCAGCAGTACCTCCCTCGGGGGCTCAGGAGAGCAGTACTTC.

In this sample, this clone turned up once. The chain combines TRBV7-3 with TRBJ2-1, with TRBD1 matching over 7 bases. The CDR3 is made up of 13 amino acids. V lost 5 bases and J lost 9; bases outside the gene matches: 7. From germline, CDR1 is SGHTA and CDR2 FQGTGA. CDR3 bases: TGTGCCAGCAGCCCAAGGGGGACAGTTGAGCAGTTCTTC. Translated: CASSPRGTVEQFF.